Each of the 17 T cell receptor beta chains below was sequenced from the same sample in a study of blood T cell repertoires in COVID-19. Produced via immunoSEQ multiplex PCR; TCRdb's table is partial and in-frame only. Of about 230,000 clones in the sample, approximately 87% were seen once. Sequencing was performed on peripheral blood. The origin of the receptors is a woman in her 70s with active or convalescent COVID-19.

This clone occurred a few times. The chain employs TRBV28 and TRBJ1-4; possibly TRBD1 for D (6 bases). Trimming took 6 bases from V and 8 from J, leaving 19 bases between them. This CDR3 has 15 residues. The germline V gene has CDR1 MDHEN and CDR2 SYDVKM. This CDR3 is CASSPAGGRTEKLFF. The CDR3 coding sequence is TGTGCCAGCAGCCCGGCGGGGGGCCGGACCGAAAAACTGTTTTTT.

The chain combines TRBV5-1 with TRBJ2-2; 9 bases agree with TRBD1. The germline V gene encodes CDR1 SGHRS and CDR2 YFSETQ. V gave up 3 bases and J gave up 5 bases; unmatched junction bases: 14. This CDR3 comprises 18 residues. The CDR3 nucleotides are TGCGCCAGCAGCTGGGGGACCGGGACAGGGTTCGGGACCGGGGAGCTGTTTTTT. Residues: CASSWGTGTGFGTGELFF.

CDR3 residues: CASHPLGRGSGNTIYF. CDR3 DNA: TGTGCCAGCCACCCCCTGGGCAGGGGCTCAGGAAACACCATATATTTT. The chain is built from TRBV4-2 and TRBJ1-3, with a tentative D call TRBD1 (6 bases). The CDR3 is 16 residues long. Germline CDR1 and CDR2: LGHNA and YNFKEQ. V lost 8 bases to trimming and J lost 4 bases, with 21 bases between them.

V is TRBV18 and J is TRBJ1-1; weak D call: TRBD1 (6 bases). Germline V gene data show CDR1 as KGHSH and CDR2 as LQKENI. V lost 6 bases and J 0 bases, leaving 14 bases between the germline ends. This CDR3 is 15 amino acids long. In DNA form, the CDR3 reads TGTGCCAGCTCCGAAGGGGGGGTCATGAACACTGAAGCTTTCTTT. Its translation: CASSEGGVMNTEAFF.

The rearrangement joins TRBV12-3 or TRBV12-4 to TRBJ1-1; TRBD1 is a possible D gene (6 bases). V lost 7 bases to trimming and J lost 1 base, with 10 bases between them. The CDR3 length is 13 residues. The CDR3 DNA is TGTGCCAGCACCCGAGGGGGGAACACTGAAGCTTTCTTT. Translation: CASTRGGNTEAFF.

J is TRBJ1-4 and V is TRBV27; perhaps TRBD1 as D (5 bases). V gave up 1 base and J gave up 8 bases, with 8 bases separating them. The CDR3 spans 13 residues. CDR1 MNHEY and CDR2 SMNVEV come from the germline V gene (reference sequence). CDR3 sequence (DNA): TGTGCCAGCAGTTTATGGGGGGAGGAAAAACTGTTTTTT. Its translation: CASSLWGEEKLFF.

The rearrangement joins TRBV30 to TRBJ1-5, with TRBD1 as a possible D gene (5 bases). The germline V and J ends were trimmed by 2 bases and 2 bases, with 13 bases remaining between them. The CDR3 runs 15 residues. The germline gives CDR1 GTSNPN, CDR2 SVGIG (reference sequence). CDR3 residues: CAWSPPGQGNQPQHF. DNA of the CDR3: TGTGCCTGGAGTCCCCCAGGGCAAGGCAATCAGCCCCAGCATTTT.

The DNA for the CDR3 is TGTGCCAGCAGCCCCCAGCGGATTCAAGAGACCCAGTACTTC. This encodes CASSPQRIQETQYF. The chain carries TRBV7-2 and TRBJ2-5; possible D gene TRBD2, 5 bases. The V and J ends lost 5 bases and 2 bases respectively, with 12 bases between them. The CDR3 loop spans 14 amino acids. Germline V gives CDR1 SGHTA, CDR2 FQGNSA.

The genes are TRBV2 and TRBJ2-3, with 12 positions matching TRBD2. The CDR3 consists of 14 residues. V lost 7 bases and J lost 13; bases outside the gene matches: 12. Germline V lookup: CDR1 SNHLY, CDR2 FYNNEI. In nucleotides, the CDR3 is TGTGCCAGCAATGATGGGCTAGCGGGGGGGCCTAAGTATTTT. It specifies CASNDGLAGGPKYF.

The rearrangement links TRBV5-4 to TRBJ2-1; 9 bases are a match to TRBD2. From germline, CDR1 is SGHNT and CDR2 YYREEE (reference sequence). The CDR3 is made up of 15 amino acids. Trimming took 0 bases from V and 4 from J; bases not matched to a gene: 2. This chain's CDR3 is CASSLGGGGYNEQFF. CDR3 nucleotides: TGTGCCAGCAGCTTGGGCGGGGGGGGTTACAATGAGCAGTTCTTC.

The chain joins TRBV28 to TRBJ1-6; 7 bases align to TRBD1. V dropped 7 bases and J dropped 3; count of bases not matched to a gene: 6. The CDR3 length is 15 residues. The germline V gene has CDR1 MDHEN and CDR2 SYDVKM. The CDR3 region has the DNA TGTGCCAGCAAAATGGGACAGCACTATAATTCACCCCTCCACTTT. It translates to CASKMGQHYNSPLHF.

The V and J genes are TRBV28 and TRBJ2-7; 8 positions agree with TRBD2. Germline CDR1 and CDR2: MDHEN and SYDVKM. V lost 5 bases, J lost 7 bases, and 13 bases stayed unmatched. This CDR3 has 15 amino acids. CDR3 coding DNA: TGTGCCAGCAGTCCAAGCGGGAGCCTCCGCGGGGAGCAGTACTTC. Its translation: CASSPSGSLRGEQYF.

The CDR3 sequence: CASSSLRDRAAYEQYF. In DNA form, the CDR3 reads TGTGCCAGCAGTTCCCTCCGAGACAGGGCGGCGTACGAGCAGTACTTC. This chain connects TRBV6-5 to TRBJ2-7; 7 nucleotides line up with TRBD1. CDR1 MNHEY and CDR2 SVGAGI come from the germline V gene. The CDR3 has 16 amino acids. V lost 4 bases and J lost 4; bases outside the gene matches: 13.

J is TRBJ2-1 and V is TRBV5-1; 13 bases line up with TRBD2. Germline loops: CDR1 SGHRS, CDR2 YFSETQ. V shed 6 bases, J shed 8 bases, and the junction held 8 bases outside the gene matches. The CDR3 consists of 15 residues. The CDR3: CASIRGTSGNDEQFF. DNA for the CDR3: TGCGCCAGCATCCGGGGGACTAGCGGGAACGATGAGCAGTTCTTC.

The V gene is TRBV15, the J gene TRBJ1-2, with D possibly TRBD1 on 5 matching bases. Looked up from germline, CDR1 is LNHNV and CDR2 is YYDKDF (reference sequence). The V and J ends lost 3 bases and 6 bases respectively, with 14 bases between them. The CDR3 length is 14 residues. The CDR3 DNA reads TGTGCCACCAGCAGCCACTCGGTAGGGGATGGCTACACCTTC. Encoded protein: CATSSHSVGDGYTF.

V and J are TRBV7-9 and TRBJ2-1, with 8 positions matching TRBD1. Trimming cost V 5 bases and J 9 bases; bases outside gene matches: 6. CDR1 is SEHNR, CDR2 FQNEAQ, per germline (reference sequence). The CDR3 loop spans 13 amino acids. CDR3 in DNA: TGTGCCAGCAGCGCGACAGGGGCCAGTGAGCAGTTCTTC. Its protein product is CASSATGASEQFF.

The chain carries TRBV30 and TRBJ1-3; no definite D call. This CDR3 comprises 13 residues. CDR1 is GTSNPN and CDR2 is SVGIG in the germline V gene (reference sequence). Trimming took 2 bases from V and 3 from J, leaving 8 bases between them. The CDR3 protein is CAWSKGLGNTIYF. In DNA form, the CDR3 reads TGTGCCTGGAGTAAAGGACTTGGAAACACCATATATTTT. Combining the CDR3 with reference TRBV30 and TRBJ1-3 gives the whole variable domain SQTIHQWPATLVQPVGSPLSLECTVEGTSNPNLYWYRQAAGRGLQLLFYSVGIGQISSEVPQNLSASRPQDRQFILSSKKLLLSDSGFYLCAWSKGLGNTIYFGEGSWLTVV.